This T cell receptor beta chain was captured in a study of blood T cell repertoires in COVID-19. Study information: In each case, the material was cDNA or gDNA derived from T cells, B-cell-depleted T cells, or PBMCs.

Repertoires were generated with immunoSEQ multiplex PCR, while TCRdb's copy carries only in-frame clones and drops some. The table includes approximately 140,000 clones, roughly 79% detected once. CDR1 is LNHDA and CDR2 is SQIVND in the germline V gene (reference sequence). CDR3 length equals 14 residues. Unmatched junction bases numbered 2, after V lost 5 bases and J lost 4 bases. This clone was counted once. The sample was peripheral blood. This receptor was taken from a human donor with acute or convalescent COVID-19. The donor label of this sample is uncertain. The V gene is TRBV19, the J gene TRBJ1-1; 12 positions match TRBD1. Here the CDR3 DNA reads TGTGCCAGTAGTCTGGGACAGGGGGCCACTGAAGCTTTCTTT. It is translated as CASSLGQGATEAFF.